This TCR beta chain was recorded in a study of cytomegalovirus exposure and HLA in healthy donors. In the study overall: One earlier analysis, a look at 200 million or so T cells, found roughly 110 million unique TCR beta sequences.

Amplification used 60 Vbeta primers and 13 Jbeta primers. This table comes from immunoSEQ multiplex PCR, and its TCRdb copy is limited to in-frame clones, with some not included. The sample records 130,000 to 150,000 clones, roughly four fifths being singletons. With regard to this clone: What it recognizes is unknown.

Findings and caveats of the study: Across all donors, roughly uniform sequencing depth was an assumption of the presence/absence analyses.

The CDR3 consists of 14 residues. Germline V gene data show CDR1 as MNHEY and CDR2 as SMNVEV (reference sequence). After removal of 7 bases from V and 6 bases from J, the junction contained 8 bases not matched to a gene. The sample comprised PBMCs. This chain uses TRBV27 with TRBJ1-5, with TRBD1 matching over 8 bases. This TCR came from a man aged 40-50 years in good health and CMV-seropositive. The CDR3 nucleotides read TGTGCCAGCAAACCGGGACAGGAGGGTCAGCCCCAGCATTTT. Its protein product is CASKPGQEGQPQHF.